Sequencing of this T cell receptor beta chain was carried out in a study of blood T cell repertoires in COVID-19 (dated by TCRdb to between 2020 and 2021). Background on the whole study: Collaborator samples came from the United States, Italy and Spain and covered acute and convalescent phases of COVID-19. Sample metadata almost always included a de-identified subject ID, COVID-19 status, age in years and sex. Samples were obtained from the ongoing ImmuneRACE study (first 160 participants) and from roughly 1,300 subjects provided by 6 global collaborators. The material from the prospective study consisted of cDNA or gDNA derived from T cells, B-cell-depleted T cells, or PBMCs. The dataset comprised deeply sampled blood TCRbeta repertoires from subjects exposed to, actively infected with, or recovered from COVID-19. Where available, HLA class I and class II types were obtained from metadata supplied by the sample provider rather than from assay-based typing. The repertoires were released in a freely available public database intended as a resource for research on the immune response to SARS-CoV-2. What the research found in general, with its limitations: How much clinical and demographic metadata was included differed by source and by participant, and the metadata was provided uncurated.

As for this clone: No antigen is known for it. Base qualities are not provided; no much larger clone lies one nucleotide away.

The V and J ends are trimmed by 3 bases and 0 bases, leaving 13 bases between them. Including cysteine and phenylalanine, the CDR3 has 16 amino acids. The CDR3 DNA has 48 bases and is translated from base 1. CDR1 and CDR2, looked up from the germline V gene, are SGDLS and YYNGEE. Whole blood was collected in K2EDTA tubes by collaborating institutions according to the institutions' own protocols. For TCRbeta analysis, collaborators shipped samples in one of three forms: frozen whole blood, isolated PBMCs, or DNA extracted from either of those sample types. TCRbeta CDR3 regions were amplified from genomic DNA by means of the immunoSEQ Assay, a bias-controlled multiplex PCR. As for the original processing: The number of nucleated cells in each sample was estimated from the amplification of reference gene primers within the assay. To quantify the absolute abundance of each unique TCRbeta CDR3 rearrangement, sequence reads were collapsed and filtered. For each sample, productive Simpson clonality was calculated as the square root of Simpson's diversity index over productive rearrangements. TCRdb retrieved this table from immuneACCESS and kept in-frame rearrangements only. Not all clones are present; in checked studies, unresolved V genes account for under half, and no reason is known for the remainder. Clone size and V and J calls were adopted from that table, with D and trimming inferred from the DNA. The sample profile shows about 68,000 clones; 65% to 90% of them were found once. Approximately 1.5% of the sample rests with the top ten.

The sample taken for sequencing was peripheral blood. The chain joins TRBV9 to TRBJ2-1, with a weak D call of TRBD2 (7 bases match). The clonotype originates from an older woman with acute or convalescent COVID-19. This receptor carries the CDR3 CASSAQGGGSYNEQFF. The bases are TGTGCCAGCAGCGCGCAGGGAGGGGGCTCCTACAATGAGCAGTTCTTC.